This T cell receptor (beta chain) was captured by sequencing in a study of Ad26.COV2.S vaccination and SARS-CoV-2 variants. Looking at the study overall: Enrolled in COV1001, the donor was in the Ad26.COV2.S trial arm, which received the vaccine. Regarding the study as a whole: Post-vaccination spike-specific CD8+ and CD4+ T cell responses reportedly had substantial breadth.

Concerning this clone itself: Its antigen is not identified.

Treatment here: roughly 18 received Ad26.COV2.S at low or high dose, single or two shots; about 5 received placebo; per-sample allocation not given. Sampling occurred on day 63 after the first vaccine or placebo injection. Sequencing used immunoSEQ multiplex PCR; TCRdb keeps in-frame clones, though not all of them. Among about 680,000 clones listed, about 90% were seen once. Sequenced here: peripheral blood, sampled in a trial of Ad26.COV2.S vaccine versus placebo. The receptor's source is a person aged 18-60 years who received the Ad26.COV2.S COVID-19 vaccine or a placebo.

The CDR3, as DNA: TGTGCCAGCAGCTTCGGGGGGTCCTACAATGAGCAGTTCTTC. Its translation: CASSFGGSYNEQFF. The chain is built from TRBV7-6 and TRBJ2-1, with TRBD2 identical over 7 bases. Trimming cost V 3 bases and J 1 base; bases outside gene matches: 0. Germline CDR1 SGHVS, CDR2 FNYEAQ. The CDR3 length is 14 residues.